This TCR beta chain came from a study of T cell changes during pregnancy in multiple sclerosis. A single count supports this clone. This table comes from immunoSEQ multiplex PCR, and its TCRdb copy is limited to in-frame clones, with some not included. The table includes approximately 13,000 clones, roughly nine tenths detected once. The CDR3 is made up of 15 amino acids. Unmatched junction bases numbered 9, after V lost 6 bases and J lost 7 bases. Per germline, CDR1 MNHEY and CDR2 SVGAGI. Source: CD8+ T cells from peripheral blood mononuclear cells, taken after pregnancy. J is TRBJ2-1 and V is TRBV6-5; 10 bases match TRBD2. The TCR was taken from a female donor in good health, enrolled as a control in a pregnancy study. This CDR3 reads CASSTSGGGRNEQFF. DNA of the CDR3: TGTGCCAGCAGCACAAGCGGGGGGGGGCGGAATGAGCAGTTCTTC.